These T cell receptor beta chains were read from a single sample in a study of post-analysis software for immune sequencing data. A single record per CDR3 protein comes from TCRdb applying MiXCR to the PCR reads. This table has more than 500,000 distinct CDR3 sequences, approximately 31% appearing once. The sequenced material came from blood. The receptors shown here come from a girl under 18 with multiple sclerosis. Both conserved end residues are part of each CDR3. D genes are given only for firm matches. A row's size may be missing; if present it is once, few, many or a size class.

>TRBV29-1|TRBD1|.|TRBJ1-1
CSVVSRGTGGTEAFF
TGCAGCGTTGTCTCCCGTGGGACAGGGGGCACTGAAGCTTTCTTT
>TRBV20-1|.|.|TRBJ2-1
CSARNSVSYNEQFF
TGCAGTGCTAGAAACAGCGTCTCCTACAATGAGCAGTTCTTC
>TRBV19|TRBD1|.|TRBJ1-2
CATRDRGRDGYTF
TGTGCCACCCGGGACAGGGGAAGGGATGGCTACACCTTC
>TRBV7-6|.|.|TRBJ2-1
CASSFGLYNEQFF
TGTGCCAGCAGCTTTGGACTTTACAATGAGCAGTTCTTC
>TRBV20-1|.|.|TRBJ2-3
CSAVRISTDTQYF
TGCAGTGCTGTTCGAATTAGCACAGATACGCAGTATTTT
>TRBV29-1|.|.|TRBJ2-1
CSVEILGVGNEQFF
TGCAGCGTTGAAATTTTAGGGGTGGGGAATGAGCAGTTCTTC
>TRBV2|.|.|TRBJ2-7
CASSVAIAGEQYF
TGTGCCAGCAGTGTAGCCATTGCAGGCGAGCAGTACTTC
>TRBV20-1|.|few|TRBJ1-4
CSARGGRAGELNEKLFF
TGCAGTGCTAGAGGGGGGAGGGCCGGGGAACTAAATGAAAAACTGTTTTTT
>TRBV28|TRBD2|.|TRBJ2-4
CASSLIQATGTSGGVIAKNIQYF
TGTGCCAGCAGTTTAATTCAGGCCACCGGGACTAGCGGGGGGGTTATAGCCAAAAACATTCAGTACTTC
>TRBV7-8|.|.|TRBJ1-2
CASSPGHGAGGYTF
TGTGCCAGCAGCCCAGGACACGGAGCGGGCGGCTACACCTTC
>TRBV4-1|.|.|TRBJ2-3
CASSQLLGDTQYF
TGCGCCAGCAGCCAGCTGCTCGGGGATACGCAGTATTTT
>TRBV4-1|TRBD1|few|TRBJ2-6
CASSQSGTGGAPGANVLTF
TGCGCCAGCAGCCAATCTGGGACAGGGGGCGCTCCTGGGGCCAACGTCCTGACTTTC
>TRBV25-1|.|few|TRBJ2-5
CASSEYYARGQQETQYF
TGTGCCAGCAGTGAATATTACGCGCGGGGTCAGCAAGAGACCCAGTACTTC
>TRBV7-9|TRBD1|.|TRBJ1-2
CASSLTGDNVGYTF
TGTGCCAGCAGCTTGACAGGGGATAATGTTGGCTACACCTTC
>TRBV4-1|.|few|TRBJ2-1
CASSQDLADEQFF
TGCGCCAGCAGCCAAGATTTGGCGGATGAGCAGTTCTTC
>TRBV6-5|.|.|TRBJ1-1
CASSSGDEAFF
TGTGCCAGCAGTTCTGGAGATGAAGCTTTCTTT
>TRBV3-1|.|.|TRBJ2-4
CASSQAPQSRNIQYF
TGTGCCAGCAGCCAAGCCCCCCAAAGCAGGAACATTCAGTACTTC
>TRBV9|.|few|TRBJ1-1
CASSVARTTEAFF
TGTGCCAGCAGCGTAGCCCGGACCACTGAAGCTTTCTTT
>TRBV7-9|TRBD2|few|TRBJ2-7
CASSIGLAGAVYEQYF
TGTGCCAGCAGCATTGGACTAGCGGGGGCAGTCTACGAGCAGTACTTC
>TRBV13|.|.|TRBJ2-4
CASSAQTKNIQYF
TGTGCCAGCAGCGCACAGACCAAAAACATTCAGTACTTC
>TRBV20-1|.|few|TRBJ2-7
CSARGSSDYEQYF
TGCAGTGCTAGAGGTTCTAGCGACTACGAGCAGTACTTC
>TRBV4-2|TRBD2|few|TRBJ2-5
CASSQDFLAGNQETQYF
TGTGCCAGCAGCCAAGATTTCCTAGCGGGGAATCAAGAGACCCAGTACTTC
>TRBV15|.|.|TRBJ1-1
CATSSWTGNTEAFF
TGTGCCACCAGCAGCTGGACGGGAAACACTGAAGCTTTCTTT
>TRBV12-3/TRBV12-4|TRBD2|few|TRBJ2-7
CASSAGGGRVMGQYF
TGTGCCAGCAGCGCCGGTGGAGGGAGGGTAATGGGGCAGTACTTC
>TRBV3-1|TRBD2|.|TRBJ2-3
CASSQDQSGGMDTQYF
TGTGCCAGCAGCCAAGATCAAAGCGGGGGGATGGATACGCAGTATTTT
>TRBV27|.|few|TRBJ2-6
CASSPRLRVDGANVLTF
TGTGCCAGCAGTCCCCGCCTTAGGGTGGATGGGGCCAACGTCCTGACTTTC
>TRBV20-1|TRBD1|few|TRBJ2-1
CSASRGGTGDLNEQFF
TGCAGTGCTTCGCGCGGGGGGACAGGGGATCTCAATGAGCAGTTCTTC
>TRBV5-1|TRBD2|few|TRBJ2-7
CASSPRTSGPYEQYF
TGCGCCAGCAGCCCCCGGACTAGCGGGCCCTACGAGCAGTACTTC
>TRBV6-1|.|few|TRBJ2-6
CASKDTQFSGANVLTF
TGTGCCAGCAAGGACACTCAATTCTCTGGGGCCAACGTCCTGACTTTC
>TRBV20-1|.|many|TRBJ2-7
CSARVWGYEQYF
TGCAGTGCTAGAGTTTGGGGTTACGAGCAGTACTTC
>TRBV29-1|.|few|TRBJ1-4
CSVEVLRDRLFF
TGCAGCGTTGAAGTCCTTAGGGATCGGCTGTTTTTT
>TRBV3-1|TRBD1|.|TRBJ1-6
CASSQRTGVAPLHF
TGTGCCAGCAGCCAACGGACAGGGGTCGCACCCCTCCACTTT
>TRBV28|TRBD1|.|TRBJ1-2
CASSLRDRGKLKGYTF
TGTGCCAGCAGTCTCCGGGACAGGGGAAAGTTAAAAGGCTACACCTTC
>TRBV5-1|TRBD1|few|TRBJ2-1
CASRGTGSLWDEQFF
TGCGCCAGCAGAGGGACAGGGAGTTTGTGGGATGAGCAGTTCTTC
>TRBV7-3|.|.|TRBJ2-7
CASSLTAGRSYEQYF
TGTGCCAGCAGCTTAACCGCGGGCAGGTCCTACGAGCAGTACTTC
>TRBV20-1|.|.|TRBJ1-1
CSASSGDRGAFF
TGCAGTGCTAGCTCGGGGGACCGTGGGGCTTTCTTT
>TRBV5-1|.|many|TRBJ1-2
CASSLTGTNYGYTF
TGCGCCAGCAGCTTGACAGGGACGAACTATGGCTACACCTTC